The subject of this entry is one T cell receptor (beta chain). Antigen: not known. With 60 Vbeta and 13 Jbeta primers, the PCR was carried out. TCRdb keeps only in-frame clones here, not all; method: immunoSEQ multiplex PCR. The sample holds some 180,000 clones, around three quarters seen once. V was shortened by 4 bases and J by 0 bases, with 9 bases between the two germline ends. Germline V gene sequence: CDR1 KGHSH, CDR2 LQKENI. This CDR3 has 14 residues. The data derive from a study of cytomegalovirus exposure and HLA in healthy donors. Findings and limits, study-wide: Some V segments could not be told apart, so they were left out, TRBV6-2 and TRBV6-3 among them. Sequencing probably produced one cluster of sequence variants that were highly shared.

Unrecorded immune exposure was likely among donors, who were nominally healthy when sampled. The chain combines TRBV18 with TRBJ1-1; TRBD1 is a possible D gene (6 bases). The sequence was collected from a woman aged 25 to 39 in good health and CMV-seronegative. Material for sequencing was PBMCs. The CDR3 DNA is TGTGCCAGCTCACTTGGACAGATGAACACTGAAGCTTTCTTT. This sequence encodes CASSLGQMNTEAFF.